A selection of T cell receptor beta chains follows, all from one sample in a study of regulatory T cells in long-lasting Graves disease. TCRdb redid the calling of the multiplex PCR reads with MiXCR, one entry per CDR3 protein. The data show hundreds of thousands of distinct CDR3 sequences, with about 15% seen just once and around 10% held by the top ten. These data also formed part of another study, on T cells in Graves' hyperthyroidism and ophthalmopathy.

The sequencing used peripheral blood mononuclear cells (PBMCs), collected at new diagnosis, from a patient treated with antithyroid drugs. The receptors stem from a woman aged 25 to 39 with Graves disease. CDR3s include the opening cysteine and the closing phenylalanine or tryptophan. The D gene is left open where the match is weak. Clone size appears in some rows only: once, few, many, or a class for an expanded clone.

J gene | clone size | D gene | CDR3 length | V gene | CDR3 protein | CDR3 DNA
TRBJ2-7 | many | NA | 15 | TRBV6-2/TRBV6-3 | CASSEFGQISYEQYF | TGTGCCAGCAGTGAATTTGGGCAGATCTCCTACGAGCAGTACTTC
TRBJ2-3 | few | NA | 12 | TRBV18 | CASSDLVDTQYF | TGTGCCAGCTCAGACCTAGTGGATACGCAGTATTTT
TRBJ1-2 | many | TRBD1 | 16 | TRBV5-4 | CASSLMTGGPLSGYTF | TGTGCCAGCAGCTTGATGACAGGGGGTCCCCTGAGTGGCTACACCTTC
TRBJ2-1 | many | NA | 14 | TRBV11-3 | CASSFDPNANEQFF | TGTGCCAGCAGCTTTGACCCCAACGCCAATGAGCAGTTCTTC
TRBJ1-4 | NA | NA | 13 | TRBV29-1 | CSVDGAENEKLFF | TGCAGCGTTGATGGGGCAGAGAATGAAAAACTGTTTTTT
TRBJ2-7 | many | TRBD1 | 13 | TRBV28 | CASFNRGDYEQYF | TGTGCCAGCTTTAACAGGGGAGACTACGAGCAGTACTTC
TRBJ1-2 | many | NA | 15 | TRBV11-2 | CASSLRTQGLYGYTF | TGTGCCAGCAGCCTAAGAACCCAGGGCCTCTATGGCTACACCTTC
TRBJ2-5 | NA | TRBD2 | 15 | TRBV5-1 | CASSSGTTDKETQYF | TGCGCCAGCAGCTCCGGGACTACCGATAAAGAGACCCAGTACTTC
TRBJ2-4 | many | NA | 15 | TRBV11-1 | CASSLDGWSKNIQYF | TGTGCCAGCAGCTTAGACGGGTGGAGCAAAAACATTCAGTACTTC
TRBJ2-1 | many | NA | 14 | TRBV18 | CASSGQASYNEQFF | TGTGCCAGCTCAGGGCAGGCCTCCTACAATGAGCAGTTCTTC
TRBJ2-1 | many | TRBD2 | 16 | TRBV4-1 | CASSQELALTHAEQFF | TGCGCCAGCAGCCAAGAACTAGCGTTAACGCACGCTGAGCAGTTCTTC
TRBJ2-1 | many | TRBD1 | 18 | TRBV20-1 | CSAREGDRGLGVYNEQFF | TGCAGTGCTAGAGAGGGGGACAGGGGTTTGGGAGTTTACAATGAGCAGTTCTTC
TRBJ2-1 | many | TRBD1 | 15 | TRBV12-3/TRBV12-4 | CASRHDRVGYNEQFF | TGTGCCAGCAGACACGACAGGGTAGGTTACAATGAGCAGTTCTTC
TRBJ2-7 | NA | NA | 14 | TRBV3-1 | CASSQAQGLNEQYF | TGTGCCAGCAGCCAGGCCCAGGGGTTAAACGAGCAGTACTTC
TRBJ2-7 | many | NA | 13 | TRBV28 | CASSLGRLGEQYF | TGTGCCAGCAGTTTGGGGAGGTTAGGCGAGCAGTACTTC
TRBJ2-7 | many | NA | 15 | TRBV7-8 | CASSLVIGLRYEQYF | TGTGCCAGCAGCTTAGTGATAGGACTACGCTACGAGCAGTACTTC
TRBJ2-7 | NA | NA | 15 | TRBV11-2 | CASSSRTAVPYEQYF | TGTGCCAGCAGCTCTCGGACAGCGGTTCCCTACGAGCAGTACTTC
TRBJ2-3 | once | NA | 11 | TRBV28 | CASSSPGTQCF | TGTGCCAGCAGTTCCCCGGGGACGCAGTGTTTT
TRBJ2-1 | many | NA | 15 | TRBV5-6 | CASSLGEYSYNEQFF | TGTGCCAGCAGCTTGGGGGAATACTCCTACAATGAGCAGTTCTTC
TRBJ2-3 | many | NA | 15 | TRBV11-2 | CASSLDPGDSYTQYF | TGTGCCAGCAGCTTAGATCCGGGGGACTCATATACGCAGTATTTT
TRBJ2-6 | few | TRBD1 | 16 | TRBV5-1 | CASSYRQGSGANVLTF | TGCGCCAGCAGCTATAGACAGGGCTCTGGGGCCAACGTCCTGACTTTC
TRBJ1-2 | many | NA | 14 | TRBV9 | CASSVSGTSYGYTF | TGTGCCAGCAGCGTCTCCGGGACATCTTATGGCTACACCTTC
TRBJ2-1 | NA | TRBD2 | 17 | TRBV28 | CASSRGLAGVFYNEQFF | TGTGCCAGCAGTCGCGGACTAGCGGGAGTTTTCTACAATGAGCAGTTCTTC
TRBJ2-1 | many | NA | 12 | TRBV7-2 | CASSGTTGEQFF | TGTGCCAGCAGCGGCACCACGGGTGAGCAGTTCTTC
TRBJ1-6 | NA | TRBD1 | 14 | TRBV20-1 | CSARTGDSYSPLHF | TGCAGTGCTCGGACAGGGGATTCGTATTCACCCCTCCACTTT
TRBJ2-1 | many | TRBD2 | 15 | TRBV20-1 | CSAAGTSTGLGEQFF | TGCAGTGCTGCCGGGACTAGCACAGGGCTAGGCGAGCAGTTCTTC
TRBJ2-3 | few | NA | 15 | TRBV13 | CASSTLTGGTDTQYF | TGTGCCAGCAGCACCCTGACGGGGGGCACAGATACGCAGTATTTT
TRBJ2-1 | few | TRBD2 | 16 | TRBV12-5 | CASARTSGTGGDEQFF | TGTGCTAGTGCTCGGACTAGCGGGACCGGTGGGGATGAGCAGTTCTTC
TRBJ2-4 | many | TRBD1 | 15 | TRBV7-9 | CASSYGTGGRDIQYF | TGTGCCAGCAGCTACGGGACAGGGGGCCGGGACATTCAGTACTTC
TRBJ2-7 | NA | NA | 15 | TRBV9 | CASSAGEGSSYEQYF | TGTGCCAGCAGCGCGGGAGAGGGTAGCTCCTACGAGCAGTACTTC